This T cell receptor (beta chain) stems from a study of beta chain features in type 1 diabetes (dated by TCRdb to 2017 to 2018). Notes on the research overall: Mean age, gender distribution, total cell number and subset yield were not different between patients and healthy donors. A total of 85 million to 110 million sorted cells were examined across all samples, and RNA yield correlated strongly with the number of cells per subset. In the study, TCRB repertoires of sorted circulating CD4+ T cell subsets from recently diagnosed type 1 diabetes patients were compared with those of matched healthy donors. Regulatory and stem cell-like memory subsets were isolated from only 8 patients and roughly eight healthy donors, whereas naive and central memory subsets came from all 30 or so donors.

For this clone: The antigen this receptor binds is unknown. Qualities for individual bases were not recorded, and no much larger clone is one base off.

Study-level results and caveats: A moderate but significant shortening of TCRB CDR3 length was observed in type 1 diabetes patients in all four CD4+ subsets. PCR may preferentially amplify shorter templates, but because patient and control samples were amplified and corrected together, any resulting skew would affect both groups equally. Only small numbers of individuals were included in the HLA sub-analyses, which left unresolved whether HLA type had any influence on TCRB rearrangement. At VDJ recombination sites, patients with type 1 diabetes made fewer insertions and deleted more nucleotides, a pattern implying thymic rearrangement abnormalities. Naive, central memory and regulatory TCRB repertoires appeared to be more alike among patients than among healthy donors. Sequencing cDNA rather than genomic DNA could over-represent highly expressing activated cells, although activation and CD3 levels did not differ between groups.

The entire isolated RNA was reverse transcribed using the High Capacity cDNA Reverse Transcription Kit, and thus expressed TCRB transcripts were sequenced. Naive, central memory and regulatory T cell samples underwent deep immunoSEQ sequencing, averaging about 3.5 million total reads per sample. Sorted cells were lysed in RLT buffer, and RNA was extracted using DNase-treated RNeasy Micro or Mini kits according to cell number. Each cell subset was processed on its own to prevent cross-contamination, while patient and healthy donor samples were processed together. The immunoSEQ multiplex PCR was used to amplify TCRB sequences from cDNA, generating 87-bp fragments that spanned the CDR3 region. Amplicons were sequenced on the Illumina HiSeq platform. Turning to the authors' computational methods: Synthetic template baselines were used to correct PCR bias computationally, reads within Hamming distance 2 were collapsed together, and singletons that could not be merged were discarded. By aligning reads against IMGT, V, D and J genes, CDR3 length, and insertions or deletions at six rearrangement sites were assigned. Within each subset, clonotype counts were normalized to the number of sorted cells before true diversity and Gini coefficients were calculated with the tcR R package. Repertoire sharing was quantified using the overlap coefficient calculated on TCRB nucleotide sequences. Out-of-frame TCRB sequences from naive cells were analyzed to stand in for the pre-selection repertoire. TCRdb's version of the immuneACCESS table is confined to in-frame rearrangements and falls short of the full clone set. An unresolved V gene accounts for under half of the shortfall where checked; the remainder is of unknown origin. The V and J calls and clone size come from that table; D and trimming were worked out from the DNA. This sample holds fewer than 500,000 clones; more than 11% were observed only once. The ten biggest clones cover roughly 0.04% of the sample.

Each donor gave one peripheral blood draw, averaging roughly 120 mL, which was collected into heparinised tubes. A BD FACSAria II and a panel including CD45RO, CCR7, CD25, CD127, CD95 and CD27 were used to sort naive, central memory, regulatory and stem cell-like memory CD4+ T cells. Purity was above 95% for every sorted population. PBMCs were isolated right away by Lymphoprep density gradient centrifugation and were stained directly, without culture. So that batch effects would be minimized, each experiment stained and sorted samples in pairs, pairing one healthy donor with one patient. What was sequenced was naive CD4+ T cells from blood. Read against the paper, the sample's cell subset or site label means: true naive CD4+ T cells. This receptor was identified in a young man in good health.

The DNA reads TGTGCCAGCAGTGTCGGGCCAGGCTACACCTTC. It is translated as CASSVGPGYTF. The rearrangement joined TRBV6-5 to TRBJ1-2; confidence is insufficient to name the D gene. According to the germline V gene, CDR1 reads MNHEY and CDR2 reads SVGAGI. Cut back by 5 bases and 8 bases, the V and J ends lie 9 bases apart. The CDR3 spans 11 residues, from the cysteine through the phenylalanine. The DNA shown is the 33-base CDR3, in frame from base 1.